What follows is one TCR beta chain and its context. Reverse transcription of about 0.45 to 1 ug RNA used random hexamers. TCRdb analysed the immunoSEQ multiplex PCR reads with MiXCR anew, one entry per CDR3 protein. The profile shows 350,000 to 550,000 distinct CDR3 sequences, 85% to 90% of them singletons. These data belong to a study of CD8 T cells in Susac syndrome. Sequencing of TCR beta covered CD8+ and CD4+ T cells obtained from blood. The multiple sclerosis controls, all treatment-naive patients, had relapsing-remitting disease that was stable or active. It was negative isolation that provided the CD8+ and CD4+ T cells, whereas TEMRA cells were enriched by FACS. CDR3 size: 16 residues. V was trimmed by 4 bases and J by 4 bases, leaving 19 bases between them. Germline values: CDR1 MGHRA, CDR2 YSYEKL.

Sequencing was performed on CD8+ T cells from PBMCs. V gene TRBV4-1 combines with J gene TRBJ2-5, with D perhaps TRBD2 (6 bases). The clonotype was recovered from a human donor with multiple sclerosis. The DNA for the CDR3 is TGCGCCAGCAGCCTACGTCCGGGACTTCTGGCAGAGACCCAGTACTTC. Its translation is CASSLRPGLLAETQYF.